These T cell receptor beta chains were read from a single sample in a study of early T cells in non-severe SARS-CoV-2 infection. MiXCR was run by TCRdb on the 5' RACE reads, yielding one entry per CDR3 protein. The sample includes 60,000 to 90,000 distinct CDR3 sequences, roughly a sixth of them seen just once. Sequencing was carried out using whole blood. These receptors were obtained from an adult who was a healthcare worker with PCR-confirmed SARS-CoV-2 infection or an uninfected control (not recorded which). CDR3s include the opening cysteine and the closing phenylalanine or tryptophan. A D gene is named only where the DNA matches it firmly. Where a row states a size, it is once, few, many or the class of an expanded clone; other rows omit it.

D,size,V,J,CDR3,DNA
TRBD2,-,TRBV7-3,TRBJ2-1,CASSSYPGTRDNEQFF,TGTGCCAGCAGCTCCTATCCCGGGACTAGGGACAATGAGCAGTTCTTC
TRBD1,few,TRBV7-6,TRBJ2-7,CASSLENRGIYEQYF,TGTGCCAGCAGCTTAGAAAACAGGGGAATCTACGAGCAGTACTTC
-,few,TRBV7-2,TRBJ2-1,CASSLVARVVNEQFF,TGTGCCAGCAGCTTAGTTGCTAGGGTGGTTAATGAGCAGTTCTTC
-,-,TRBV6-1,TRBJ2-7,CASSGPGRDYYEQYF,TGTGCCAGCAGTGGGCCGGGACGGGATTACTACGAGCAGTACTTC
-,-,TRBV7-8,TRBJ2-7,CASSPGGQVLYEQYF,TGTGCCAGCAGCCCGGGGGGACAGGTACTCTACGAGCAGTACTTC
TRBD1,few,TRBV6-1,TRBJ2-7,CASSPGGTGILASYEQYF,TGTGCCAGCAGCCCAGGCGGGACAGGGATTCTCGCGTCCTACGAGCAGTACTTC
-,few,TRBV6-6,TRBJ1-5,CASTGVGGRGSNQPQHF,TGTGCCAGCACGGGAGTGGGGGGGCGAGGAAGCAATCAGCCCCAGCATTTT
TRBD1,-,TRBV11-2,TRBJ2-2,CASSGTGQGRTGELFF,TGTGCCAGCAGCGGCACGGGACAGGGGAGGACCGGGGAGCTGTTTTTT
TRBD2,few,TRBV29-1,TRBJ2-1,CSVVLASGGANKFF,TGCAGCGTTGTTCTGGCTAGCGGGGGGGCCAATAAGTTCTTC
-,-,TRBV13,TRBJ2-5,CASSFSGKETQYF,TGTGCCAGCAGCTTTTCAGGGAAAGAGACCCAGTACTTC
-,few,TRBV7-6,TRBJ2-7,CASSLAGQSYEQYF,TGTGCCAGCAGCTTAGCGGGCCAAAGCTACGAGCAGTACTTC
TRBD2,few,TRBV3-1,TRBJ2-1,CASSQVPSGSSEQFF,TGTGCCAGCAGCCAAGTTCCGAGCGGGAGCTCCGAGCAGTTCTTC
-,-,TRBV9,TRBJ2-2,CASSAESYTGELFF,TGTGCCAGCAGCGCGGAGTCATACACCGGGGAGCTGTTTTTT
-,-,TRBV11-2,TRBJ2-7,CASSLGRTPYEQYF,TGTGCCAGCAGCTTAGGCCGTACCCCTTACGAGCAGTACTTC
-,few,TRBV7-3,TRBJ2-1,CASSLMYRTSEQFF,TGTGCCAGCAGCTTAATGTACAGGACCAGCGAGCAGTTCTTC
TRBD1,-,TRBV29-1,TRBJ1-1,CSGSDRLNTEAFF,TGCAGCGGTTCGGACAGGCTGAACACTGAAGCTTTCTTT
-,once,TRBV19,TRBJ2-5,CASSIDRLNKETQYF,TGTGCCAGTAGTATAGATAGACTAAACAAAGAGACCCAGTACTTC
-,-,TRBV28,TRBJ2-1,CASSLSPARVEQFF,TGCGCCAGCAGTCTATCCCCAGCCCGAGTAGAGCAGTTCTTC
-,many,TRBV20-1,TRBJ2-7,CSARGVGGYEQYF,TGCAGTGCTAGGGGTGTGGGTGGTTACGAGCAGTACTTC
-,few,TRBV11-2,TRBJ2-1,CASSHILYEQFF,TGTGCCAGCAGCCATATTCTGTATGAGCAGTTCTTC
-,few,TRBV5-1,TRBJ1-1,CASSFRDNTEAFF,TGCGCCAGCAGCTTCCGGGACAACACTGAAGCTTTCTTT
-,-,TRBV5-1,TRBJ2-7,CASSLRTPSYEQYF,TGCGCCAGCAGCTTGAGGACACCCTCCTACGAGCAGTACTTC
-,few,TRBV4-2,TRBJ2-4,CASSQDLGAGAKNIQYF,TGTGCCAGCAGCCAAGATTTGGGGGCCGGAGCCAAAAACATTCAGTACTTC
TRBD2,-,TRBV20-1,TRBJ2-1,CSAFNARRTSQQFF,TGCAGTGCCTTCAACGCCCGAAGGACTAGCCAGCAGTTCTTC
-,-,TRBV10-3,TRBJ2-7,CAISPGRYEQYF,TGTGCCATCAGTCCAGGGCGGTACGAGCAGTACTTC
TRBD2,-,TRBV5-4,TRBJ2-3,CASSSDRDYLTDTQYF,TGTGCCAGCAGCTCAGACCGGGACTACCTCACAGATACGCAGTATTTT
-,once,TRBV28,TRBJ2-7,CASSHSKALYEQYF,TGTGCCAGCAGCCATTCGAAAGCCCTCTACGAGCAGTACTTC